The sequence of this TCR beta chain was determined in a study of blood T cell repertoires in COVID-19. The wider study: Acute and convalescent COVID-19 samples came from the United States, Italy and Spain.

CDR3 length equals 15 residues. CDR1 is MDHEN, CDR2 SYDVKM, per germline. Trimming removed 7 bases from V and 5 bases from J, with 20 bases in between. In the original workflow: Amplifying reference gene primers gave estimates of nucleated cell counts. Produced via immunoSEQ multiplex PCR; TCRdb's table is partial and in-frame only. That table furnishes V, J and clone size, whereas the DNA furnished D and trimming. The table shows roughly 380,000 clones, with 85% occurring only once. This TCR was sampled from a woman aged 18-30 years with acute or convalescent COVID-19. Material for sequencing was peripheral blood. This sequence joins TRBV28 and TRBJ1-1; D is unresolved. This CDR3 reads CASTYPKRGGTEAFF. In nucleotides, the CDR3 is TGTGCCAGCACCTACCCCAAGCGAGGAGGGACTGAAGCTTTCTTT.